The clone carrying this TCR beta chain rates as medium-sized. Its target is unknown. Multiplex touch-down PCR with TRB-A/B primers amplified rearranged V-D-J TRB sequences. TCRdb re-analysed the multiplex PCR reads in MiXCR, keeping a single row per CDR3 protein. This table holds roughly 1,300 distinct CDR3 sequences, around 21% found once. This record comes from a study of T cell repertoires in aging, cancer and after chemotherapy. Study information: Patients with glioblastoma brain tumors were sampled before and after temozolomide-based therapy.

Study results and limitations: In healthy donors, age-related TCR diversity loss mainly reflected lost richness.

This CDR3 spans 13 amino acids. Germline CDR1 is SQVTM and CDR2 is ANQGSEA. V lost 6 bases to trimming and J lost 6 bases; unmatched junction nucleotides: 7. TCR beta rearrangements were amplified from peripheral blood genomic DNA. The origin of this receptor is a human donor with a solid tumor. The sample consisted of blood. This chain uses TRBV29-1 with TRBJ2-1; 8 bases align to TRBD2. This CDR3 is CSVLAVNINEQFF. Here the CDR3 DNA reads TGCAGCGTACTAGCGGTAAATATCAATGAGCAGTTCTTC.